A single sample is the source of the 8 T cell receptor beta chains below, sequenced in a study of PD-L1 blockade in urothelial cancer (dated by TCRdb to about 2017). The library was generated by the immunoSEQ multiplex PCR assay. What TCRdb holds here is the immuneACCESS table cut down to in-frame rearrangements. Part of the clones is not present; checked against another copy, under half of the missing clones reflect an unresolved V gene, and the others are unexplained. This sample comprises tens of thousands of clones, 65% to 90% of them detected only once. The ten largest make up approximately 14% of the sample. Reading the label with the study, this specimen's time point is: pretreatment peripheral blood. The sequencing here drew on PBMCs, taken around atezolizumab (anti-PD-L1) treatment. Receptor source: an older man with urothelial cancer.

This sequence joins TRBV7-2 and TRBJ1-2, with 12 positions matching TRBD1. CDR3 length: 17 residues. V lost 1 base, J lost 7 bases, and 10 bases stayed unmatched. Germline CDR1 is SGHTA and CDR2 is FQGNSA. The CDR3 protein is CASSLEVAGQGAGGYTF. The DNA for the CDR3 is TGTGCCAGCAGCTTAGAAGTAGCGGGACAGGGGGCGGGTGGCTACACCTTC.

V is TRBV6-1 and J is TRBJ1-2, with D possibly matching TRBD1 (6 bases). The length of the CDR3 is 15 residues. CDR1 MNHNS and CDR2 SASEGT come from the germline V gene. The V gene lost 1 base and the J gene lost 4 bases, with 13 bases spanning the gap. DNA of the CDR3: TGTGCCAGCAGTGAAGGACAGGCGATTTCCTATGGCTACACCTTC. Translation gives CASSEGQAISYGYTF.

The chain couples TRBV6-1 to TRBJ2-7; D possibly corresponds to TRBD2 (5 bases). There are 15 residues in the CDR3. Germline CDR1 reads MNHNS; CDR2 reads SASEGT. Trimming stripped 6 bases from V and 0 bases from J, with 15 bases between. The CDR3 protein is CASRADFPSSYEQYF. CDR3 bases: TGTGCCAGCAGGGCGGACTTCCCGAGCTCCTACGAGCAGTACTTC.

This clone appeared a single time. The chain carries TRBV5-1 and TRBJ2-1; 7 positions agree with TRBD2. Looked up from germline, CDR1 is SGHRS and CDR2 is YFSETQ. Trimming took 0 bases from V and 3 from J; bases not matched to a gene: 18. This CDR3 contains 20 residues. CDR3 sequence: CASSLAGRGRGITGYNEQFF. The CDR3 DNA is TGCGCCAGCAGCTTGGCCGGGCGCGGGAGAGGTATAACGGGCTACAATGAGCAGTTCTTC.

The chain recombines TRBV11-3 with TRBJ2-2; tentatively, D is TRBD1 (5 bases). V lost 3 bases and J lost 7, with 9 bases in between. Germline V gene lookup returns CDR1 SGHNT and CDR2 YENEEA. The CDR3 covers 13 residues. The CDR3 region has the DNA TGTGCCAGCAGCTTCAGGGTCGGCGGGGAGCTGTTTTTT. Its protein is CASSFRVGGELFF.

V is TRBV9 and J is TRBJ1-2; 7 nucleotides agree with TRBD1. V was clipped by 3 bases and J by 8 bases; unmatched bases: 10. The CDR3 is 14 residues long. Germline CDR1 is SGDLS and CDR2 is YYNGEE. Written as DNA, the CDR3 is TGTGCCAGCAGCGAGACCCCTACAGGGGACGGCTACACCTTC. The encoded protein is CASSETPTGDGYTF.

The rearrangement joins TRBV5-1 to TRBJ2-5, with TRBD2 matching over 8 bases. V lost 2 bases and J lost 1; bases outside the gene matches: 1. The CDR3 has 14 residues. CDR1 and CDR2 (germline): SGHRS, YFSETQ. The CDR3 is CASSLGTSQETQYF. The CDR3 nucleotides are TGCGCCAGCAGCTTAGGGACTAGCCAAGAGACCCAGTACTTC.

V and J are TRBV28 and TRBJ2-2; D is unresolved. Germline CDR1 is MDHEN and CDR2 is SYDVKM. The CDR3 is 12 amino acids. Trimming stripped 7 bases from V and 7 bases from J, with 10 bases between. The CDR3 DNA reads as TGTGCCAGCATGAGAACCGTCGGGGAGCTGTTTTTT. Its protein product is CASMRTVGELFF.